This T cell receptor beta chain was identified in a study of PD-L1 blockade in urothelial cancer. Study-wide context: Dosed intravenously at 1,200 mg every 3 weeks, atezolizumab was initiated by patients around 2014.

The CDR3 runs to 12 residues. Germline lookup yields CDR1 SQVTM and CDR2 ANQGSEA. V dropped 4 bases and J dropped 7; count of bases not matched to a gene: 6. Clones were sequenced by immunoSEQ multiplex PCR, and TCRdb holds only the in-frame ones, with some missing. The sample lists tens of thousands of clones; 84% were seen once. Time point given: pretreatment peripheral blood. Locally advanced or metastatic urothelial carcinoma affected the patients. This clone was recorded only once. This clonotype originated in a woman aged 70-85 years with urothelial cancer. The chain employs TRBV29-1 and TRBJ2-7; 8 bases align to TRBD2. The sample in question was PBMCs, obtained around atezolizumab (anti-PD-L1) treatment. CDR3 bases: TGCAGCGTTGGTGGTAGCGGGAATGAGCAGTACTTC. Amino acids: CSVGGSGNEQYF.